This T cell receptor beta chain was identified during a study of cytomegalovirus exposure and HLA in healthy donors. Across the whole study: Roughly 89 million unique TCR sequences came from HLA-typed donors in an early release.

The CDR3 covers 16 residues. From germline, CDR1 is MDHEN and CDR2 SYDVKM. The junction had 13 bases not matched to a gene; V was cut back by 6 bases and J by 4 bases. In the PCR, 60 Vbeta and 13 Jbeta primers were used. Assay: immunoSEQ multiplex PCR; the TCRdb copy retains only in-frame clones and omits some. Of under 150,000 clones detected, 85% to 90% appear once; the ten largest clones hold about 5%. As to this clone: The antigen is unknown.

General study findings and limits: Later analysis placed DRB1 highest and HLA-C lowest in TCR association rates, which differed by HLA locus.

Material for sequencing was PBMCs. This clonotype was sampled from a woman aged 30 to 39 in good health and CMV-seronegative. The genes are TRBV28 and TRBJ2-7; 9 nucleotides align to TRBD1. The CDR3 DNA reads TGTGCCAGCAGCGACCCCGGGGACAGGGCTCTTTACGAGCAGTACTTC. It specifies CASSDPGDRALYEQYF.